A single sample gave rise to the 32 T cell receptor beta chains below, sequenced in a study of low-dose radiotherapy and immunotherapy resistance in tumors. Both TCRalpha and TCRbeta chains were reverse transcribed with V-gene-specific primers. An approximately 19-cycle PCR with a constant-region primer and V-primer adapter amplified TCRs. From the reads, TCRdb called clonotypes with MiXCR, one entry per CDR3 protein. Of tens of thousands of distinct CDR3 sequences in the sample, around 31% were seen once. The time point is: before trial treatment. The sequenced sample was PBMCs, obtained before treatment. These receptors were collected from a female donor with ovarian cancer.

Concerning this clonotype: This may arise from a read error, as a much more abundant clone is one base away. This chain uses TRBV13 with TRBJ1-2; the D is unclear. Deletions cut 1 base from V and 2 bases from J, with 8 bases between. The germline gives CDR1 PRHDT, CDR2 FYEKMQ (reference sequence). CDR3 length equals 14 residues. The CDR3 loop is CASSLALTNYGYTF. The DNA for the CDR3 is TGTGCCAGCAGCTTAGCGTTGACAAACTATGGCTACACCTTC.

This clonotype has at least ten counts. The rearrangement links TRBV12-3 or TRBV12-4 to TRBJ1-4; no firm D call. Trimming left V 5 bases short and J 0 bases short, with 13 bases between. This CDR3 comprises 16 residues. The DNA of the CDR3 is TGTGCCAGCAGTCCTACGAATGCCGCAACTAATGAAAAACTGTTTTTT. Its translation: CASSPTNAATNEKLFF.

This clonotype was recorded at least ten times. CDR3: CASSPRTGDTDTQYF. The CDR3 bases are TGTGCCAGCAGCCCACGAACAGGGGACACAGATACGCAGTATTTT. The chain uses TRBV6-6 and TRBJ2-3, with 7 positions matching TRBD1. Germline V gene sequence: CDR1 MNHNY, CDR2 SVGAGI (reference sequence). The trim removed 6 bases at V and 2 bases at J, leaving 8 bases unmatched. There are 15 residues in the CDR3.

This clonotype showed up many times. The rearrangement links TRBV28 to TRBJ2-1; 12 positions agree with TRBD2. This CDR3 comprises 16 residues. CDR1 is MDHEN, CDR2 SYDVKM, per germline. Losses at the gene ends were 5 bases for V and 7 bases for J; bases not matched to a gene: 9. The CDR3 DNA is TGTGCCAGCAGTGAAGCTAGCGGGGGGGCCTTTAATGAGCAGTTCTTC. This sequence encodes CASSEASGGAFNEQFF.

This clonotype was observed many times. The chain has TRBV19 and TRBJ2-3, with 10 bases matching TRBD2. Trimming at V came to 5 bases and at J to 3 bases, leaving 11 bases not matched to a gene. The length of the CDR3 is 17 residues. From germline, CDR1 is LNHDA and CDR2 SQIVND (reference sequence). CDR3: CASSRSLAGGITDTQYF. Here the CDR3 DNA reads TGTGCCAGTAGTCGATCCTTAGCGGGAGGTATAACAGATACGCAGTATTTT.

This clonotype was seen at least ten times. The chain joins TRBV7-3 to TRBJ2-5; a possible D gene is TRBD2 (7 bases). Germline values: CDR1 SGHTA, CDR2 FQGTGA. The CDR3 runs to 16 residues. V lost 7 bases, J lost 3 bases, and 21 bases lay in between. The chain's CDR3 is CASTFGAGAYKETQYF. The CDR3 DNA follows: TGTGCCAGCACATTCGGGGCGGGGGCTTATAAAGAGACCCAGTACTTC.

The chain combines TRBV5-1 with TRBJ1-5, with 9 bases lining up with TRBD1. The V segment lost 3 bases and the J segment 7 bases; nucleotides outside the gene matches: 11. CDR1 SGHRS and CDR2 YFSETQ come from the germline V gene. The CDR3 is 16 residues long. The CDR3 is CASSSGQGAPRQPQHF. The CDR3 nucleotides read TGCGCCAGCAGCTCGGGACAGGGAGCACCCCGGCAGCCCCAGCATTTT.

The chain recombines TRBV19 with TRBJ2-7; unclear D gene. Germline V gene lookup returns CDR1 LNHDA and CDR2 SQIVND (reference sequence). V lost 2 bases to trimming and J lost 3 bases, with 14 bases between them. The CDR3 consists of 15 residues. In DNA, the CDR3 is TGTGCCAGTAGTATAAGTCCTCGACATGACTACGAGCAGTACTTC. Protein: CASSISPRHDYEQYF.

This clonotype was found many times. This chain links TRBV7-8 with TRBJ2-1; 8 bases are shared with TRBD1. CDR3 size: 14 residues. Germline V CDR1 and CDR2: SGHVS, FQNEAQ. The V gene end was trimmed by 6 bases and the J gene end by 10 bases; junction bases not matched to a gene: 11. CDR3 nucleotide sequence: TGTGCCAGCAGACCCGGGACAGGCCCTGGGGAGCAGTTCTTC. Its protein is CASRPGTGPGEQFF.

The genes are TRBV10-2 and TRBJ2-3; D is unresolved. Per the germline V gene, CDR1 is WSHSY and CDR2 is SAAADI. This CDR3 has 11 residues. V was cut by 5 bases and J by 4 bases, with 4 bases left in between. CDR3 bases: TGCGCCAGCAGTCTGCCAGATACGCAGTATTTT. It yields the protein CASSLPDTQYF.

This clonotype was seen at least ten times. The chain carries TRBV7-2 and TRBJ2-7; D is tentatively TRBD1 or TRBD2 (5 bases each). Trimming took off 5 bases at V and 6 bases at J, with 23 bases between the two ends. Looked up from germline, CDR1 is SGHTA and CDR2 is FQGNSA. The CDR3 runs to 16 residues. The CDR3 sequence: CASSPGPILLRSEQYF. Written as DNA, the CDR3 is TGTGCCAGCAGCCCGGGACCGATCCTTCTAAGAAGCGAGCAGTACTTC.

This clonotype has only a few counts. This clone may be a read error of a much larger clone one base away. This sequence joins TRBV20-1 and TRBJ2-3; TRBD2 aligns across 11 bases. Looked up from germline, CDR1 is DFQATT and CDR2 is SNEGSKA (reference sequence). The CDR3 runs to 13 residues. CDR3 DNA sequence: TGCAGTGCCGGACTAGCGGGCACAAATACGCAGTATTTT. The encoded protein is CSAGLAGTNTQYF.

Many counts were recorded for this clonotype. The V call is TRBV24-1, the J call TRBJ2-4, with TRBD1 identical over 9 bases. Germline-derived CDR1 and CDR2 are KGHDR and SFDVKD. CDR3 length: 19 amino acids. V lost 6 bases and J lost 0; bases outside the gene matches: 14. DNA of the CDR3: TGTGCCACCAGTCCCCGGACAGGGGCATTTCGTTCAGCCAAAAACATTCAGTACTTC. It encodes CATSPRTGAFRSAKNIQYF.

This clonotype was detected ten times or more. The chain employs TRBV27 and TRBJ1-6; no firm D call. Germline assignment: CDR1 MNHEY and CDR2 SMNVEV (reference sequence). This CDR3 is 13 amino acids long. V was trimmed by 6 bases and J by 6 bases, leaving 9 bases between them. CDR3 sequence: CASRVGGNSPLHF. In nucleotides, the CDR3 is TGTGCCAGCAGAGTAGGAGGTAATTCACCCCTCCACTTT.

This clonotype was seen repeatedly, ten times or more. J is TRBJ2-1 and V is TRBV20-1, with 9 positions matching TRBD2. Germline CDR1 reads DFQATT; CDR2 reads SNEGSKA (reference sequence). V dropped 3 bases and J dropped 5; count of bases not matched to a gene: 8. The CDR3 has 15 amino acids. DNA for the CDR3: TGCAGTGCTAGGGGTCGCGGGGGGGCCGACAATGAGCAGTTCTTC. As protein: CSARGRGGADNEQFF.

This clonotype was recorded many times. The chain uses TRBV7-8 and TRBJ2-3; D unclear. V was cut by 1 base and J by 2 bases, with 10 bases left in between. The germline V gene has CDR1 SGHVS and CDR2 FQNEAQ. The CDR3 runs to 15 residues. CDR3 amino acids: CASSLDPRSTDTQYF. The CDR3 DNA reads TGTGCCAGCAGCTTAGATCCCCGATCCACAGATACGCAGTATTTT.

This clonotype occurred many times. The CDR3 protein is CASSKTGPYEQYF. CDR3 DNA: TGTGCCAGCAGTAAGACAGGACCCTACGAGCAGTACTTC. J is TRBJ2-7 and V is TRBV5-5; perhaps TRBD1 as D (6 bases). The V and J ends lost 5 bases and 2 bases respectively, with 11 bases between them. CDR3 length: 13 amino acids. The germline V gene has CDR1 SGHKS and CDR2 YYEKEE (reference sequence). The full variable domain, its missing parts supplied by reference TRBV5-5 and TRBJ2-7, is DAGVTQSPTHLIKTRGQQVTLRCSPISGHKSVSWYQQVLGQGPQFIFQYYEKEERGRGNFPDRFSARQFPNYSSELNVNALLLGDSALYLCASSKTGPYEQYFGPGTRLTVT.

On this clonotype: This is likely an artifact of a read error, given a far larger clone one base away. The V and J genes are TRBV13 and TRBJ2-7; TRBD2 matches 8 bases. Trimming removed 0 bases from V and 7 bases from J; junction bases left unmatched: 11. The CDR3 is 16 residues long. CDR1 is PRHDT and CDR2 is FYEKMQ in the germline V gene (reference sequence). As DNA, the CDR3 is TGTGCCAGCAGCTTAGGGGGCCTAGCGGGCGTCAATGAGCAGTACTTC. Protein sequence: CASSLGGLAGVNEQYF.

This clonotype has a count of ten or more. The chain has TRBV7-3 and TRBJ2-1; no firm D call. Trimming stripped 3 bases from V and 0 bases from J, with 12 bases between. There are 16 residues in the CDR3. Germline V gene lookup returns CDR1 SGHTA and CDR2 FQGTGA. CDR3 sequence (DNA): TGTGCCAGCAGCTTTCAGGCGAAGAGCTCCTACAATGAGCAGTTCTTC. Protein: CASSFQAKSSYNEQFF.

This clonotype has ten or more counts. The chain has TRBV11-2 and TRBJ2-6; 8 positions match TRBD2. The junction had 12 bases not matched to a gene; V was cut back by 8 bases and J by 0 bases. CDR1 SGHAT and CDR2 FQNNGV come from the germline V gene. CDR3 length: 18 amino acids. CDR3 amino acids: CASPPLAGNLSGANVLTF. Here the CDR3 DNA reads TGTGCCAGCCCCCCCCTAGCGGGTAATCTCTCTGGGGCCAACGTCCTGACTTTC.

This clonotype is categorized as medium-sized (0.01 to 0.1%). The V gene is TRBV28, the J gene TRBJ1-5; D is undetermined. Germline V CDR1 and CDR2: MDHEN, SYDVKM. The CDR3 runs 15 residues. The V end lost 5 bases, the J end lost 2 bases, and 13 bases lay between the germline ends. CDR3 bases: TGTGCCAGCAGTCGGTCCACCGAGGGCAATCAGCCCCAGCATTTT. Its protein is CASSRSTEGNQPQHF.

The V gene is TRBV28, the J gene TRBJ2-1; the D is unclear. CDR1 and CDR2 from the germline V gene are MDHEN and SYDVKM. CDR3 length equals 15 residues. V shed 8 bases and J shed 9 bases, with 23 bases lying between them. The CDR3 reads CASAQSRLGQSEQFF. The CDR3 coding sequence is TGTGCCAGCGCACAGTCACGTTTGGGTCAAAGTGAGCAGTTCTTC.

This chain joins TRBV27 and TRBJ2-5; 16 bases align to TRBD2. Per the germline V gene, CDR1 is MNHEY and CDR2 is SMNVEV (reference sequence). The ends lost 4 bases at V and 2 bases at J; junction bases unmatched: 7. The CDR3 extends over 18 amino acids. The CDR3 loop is CASSSGTSGGASQETQYF. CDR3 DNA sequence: TGTGCCAGCAGTTCCGGGACTAGCGGGGGGGCGTCACAAGAGACCCAGTACTTC.

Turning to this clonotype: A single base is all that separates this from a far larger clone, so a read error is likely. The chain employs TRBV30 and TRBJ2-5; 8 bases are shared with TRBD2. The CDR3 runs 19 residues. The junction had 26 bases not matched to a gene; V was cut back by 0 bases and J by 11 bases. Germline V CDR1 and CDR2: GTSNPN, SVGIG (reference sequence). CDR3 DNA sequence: TGTGCCTGGAGTGTACGACGGGGGGAGCGGGAGTGGTCCTACAATGAGCAGTACTTC. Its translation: CAWSVRRGEREWSYNEQYF.

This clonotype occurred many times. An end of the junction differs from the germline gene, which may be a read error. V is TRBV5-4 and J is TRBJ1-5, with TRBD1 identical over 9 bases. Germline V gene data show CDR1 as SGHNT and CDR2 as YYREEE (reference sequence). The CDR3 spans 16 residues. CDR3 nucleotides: TGCGCCAGCAGCCAGAACTGGGACAGGGCACAGCAGCCCCAGCATTTT. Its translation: CASSQNWDRAQQPQHF.

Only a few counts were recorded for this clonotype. The CDR3 spells CASSELPNEQFF. CDR3 bases: TGTGCCAGCAGTGAGCTTCCGAATGAGCAGTTCTTC. The chain joins TRBV25-1 to TRBJ2-1, with D unclear. The V and J ends lost 3 bases and 7 bases respectively, with 7 bases between them. The CDR3 spans 12 residues. CDR1 and CDR2 (germline): MGHDK, SYGVNS.

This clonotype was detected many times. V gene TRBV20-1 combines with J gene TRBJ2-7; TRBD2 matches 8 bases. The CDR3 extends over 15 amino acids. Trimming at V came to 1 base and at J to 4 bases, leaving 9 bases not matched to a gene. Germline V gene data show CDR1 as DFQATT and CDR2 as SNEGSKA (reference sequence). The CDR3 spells CSARVSAGGAYEQYF. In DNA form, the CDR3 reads TGCAGTGCTAGAGTTTCGGCGGGGGGCGCGTACGAGCAGTACTTC.

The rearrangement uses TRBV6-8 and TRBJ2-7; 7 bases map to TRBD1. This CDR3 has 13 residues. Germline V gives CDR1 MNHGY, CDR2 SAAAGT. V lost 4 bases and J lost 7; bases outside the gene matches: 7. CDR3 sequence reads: CASSSNRGGEQYF. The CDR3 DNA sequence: TGTGCCAGCAGTTCCAACAGGGGTGGGGAGCAGTACTTC.

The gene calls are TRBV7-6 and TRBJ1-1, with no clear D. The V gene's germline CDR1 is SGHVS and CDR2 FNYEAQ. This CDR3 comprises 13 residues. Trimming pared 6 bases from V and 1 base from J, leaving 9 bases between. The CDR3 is CASSTTKNTEAFF. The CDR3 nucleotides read TGTGCCAGCAGTACGACAAAGAACACTGAAGCTTTCTTT.

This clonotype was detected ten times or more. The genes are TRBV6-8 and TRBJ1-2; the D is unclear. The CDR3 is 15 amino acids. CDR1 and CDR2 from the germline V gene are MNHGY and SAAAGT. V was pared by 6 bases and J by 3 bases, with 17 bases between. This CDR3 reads CASSPPGKVYYGYTF. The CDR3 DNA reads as TGTGCCAGCAGCCCCCCGGGGAAGGTTTACTATGGCTACACCTTC.

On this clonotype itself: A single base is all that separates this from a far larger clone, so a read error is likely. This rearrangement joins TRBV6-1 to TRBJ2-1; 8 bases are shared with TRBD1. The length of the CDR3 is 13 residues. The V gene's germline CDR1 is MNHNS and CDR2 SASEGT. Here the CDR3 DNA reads TGTGCCAGCAGTCGGACAGGGTCCAATGAGCTGTTCTTC. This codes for CASSRTGSNELFF.

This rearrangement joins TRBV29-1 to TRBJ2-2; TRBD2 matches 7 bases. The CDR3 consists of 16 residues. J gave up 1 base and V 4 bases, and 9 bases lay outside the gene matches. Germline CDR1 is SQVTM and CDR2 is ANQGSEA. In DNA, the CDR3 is TGCAGCGTTGGGGGGGGAGGGGCAGTGAACACCGGGGAGCTGTTTTTT. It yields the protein CSVGGGGAVNTGELFF.